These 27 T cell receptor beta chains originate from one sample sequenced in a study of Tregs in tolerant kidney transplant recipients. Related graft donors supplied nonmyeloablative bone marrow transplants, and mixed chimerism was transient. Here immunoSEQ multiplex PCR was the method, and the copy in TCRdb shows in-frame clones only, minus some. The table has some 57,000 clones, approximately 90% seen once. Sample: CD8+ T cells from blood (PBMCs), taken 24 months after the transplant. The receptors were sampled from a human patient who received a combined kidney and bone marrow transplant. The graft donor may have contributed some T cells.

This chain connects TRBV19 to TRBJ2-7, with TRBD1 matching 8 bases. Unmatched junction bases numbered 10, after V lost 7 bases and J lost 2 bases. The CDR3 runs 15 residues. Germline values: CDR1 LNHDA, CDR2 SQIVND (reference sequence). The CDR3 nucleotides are TGTGCCAGTACCGCCGGGACAGGCCATCCCTACGAGCAGTACTTC. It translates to CASTAGTGHPYEQYF. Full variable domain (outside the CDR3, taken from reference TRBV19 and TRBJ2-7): DGGITQSPKYLFRKEGQNVTLSCEQNLNHDAMYWYRQDPGQGLRLIYYSQIVNDFQKGDIAEGYSVSREKKESFPLTVTSAQKNPTAFYLCASTAGTGHPYEQYFGPGTRLTVT.

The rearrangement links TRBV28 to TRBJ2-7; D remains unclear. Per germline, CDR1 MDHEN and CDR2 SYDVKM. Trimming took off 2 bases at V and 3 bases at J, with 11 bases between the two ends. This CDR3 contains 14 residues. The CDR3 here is CASSLVTGNYEQYF. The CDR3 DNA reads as TGTGCCAGCAGTTTAGTCACGGGTAACTACGAGCAGTACTTC.

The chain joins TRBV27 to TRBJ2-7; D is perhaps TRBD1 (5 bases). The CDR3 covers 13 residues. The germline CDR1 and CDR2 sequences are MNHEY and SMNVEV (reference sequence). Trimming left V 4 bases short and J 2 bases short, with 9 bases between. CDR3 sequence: CASSWQGPYEQYF. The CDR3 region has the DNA TGTGCCAGCAGTTGGCAGGGCCCCTACGAGCAGTACTTC.

CDR3 nucleotides: TGTGCCAGCAGCCCGCGAGACTCACCGGGACAGGGATGCGTTATCTACGAAGCTTTCTTT. Translation: CASSPRDSPGQGCVIYEAFF. This sequence joins TRBV7-7 and TRBJ1-1, with 9 positions matching TRBD1. V lost 5 bases to trimming and J lost 8 bases; unmatched junction nucleotides: 27. CDR3 length: 20 amino acids. The germline gives CDR1 SSHAT, CDR2 FNYEAQ (reference sequence).

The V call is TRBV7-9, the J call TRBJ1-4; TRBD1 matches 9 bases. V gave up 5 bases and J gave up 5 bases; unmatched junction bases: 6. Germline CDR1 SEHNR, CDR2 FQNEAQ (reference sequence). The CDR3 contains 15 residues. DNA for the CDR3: TGTGCCAGCAGCCACGACAGGGGGGAAAATGAAAAACTGTTTTTT. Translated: CASSHDRGENEKLFF.

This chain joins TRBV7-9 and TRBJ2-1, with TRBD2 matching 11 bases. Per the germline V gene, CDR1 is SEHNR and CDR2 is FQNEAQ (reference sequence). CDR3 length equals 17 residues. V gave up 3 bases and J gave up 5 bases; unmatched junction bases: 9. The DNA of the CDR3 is TGTGCCAGCAGCTTCCCCTCTAGCGGGAGGTTGAACAATGAGCAGTTCTTC. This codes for CASSFPSSGRLNNEQFF.

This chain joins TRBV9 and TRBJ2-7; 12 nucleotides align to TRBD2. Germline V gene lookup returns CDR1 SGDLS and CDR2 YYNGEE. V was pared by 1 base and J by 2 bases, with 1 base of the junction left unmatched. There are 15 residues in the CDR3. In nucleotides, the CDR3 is TGTGCCAGCAGCGTAACTAGCGGGAGGACCTACGAGCAGTACTTC. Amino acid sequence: CASSVTSGRTYEQYF.

The CDR3 nucleotides read TGTGCCAGCAGCCCCGGGGGGGGGACCCACGAGCAGTACTTC. This encodes CASSPGGGTHEQYF. V gene TRBV9 combines with J gene TRBJ2-7; 8 bases line up with TRBD2. This CDR3 has 14 residues. Germline V gene data show CDR1 as SGDLS and CDR2 as YYNGEE. J gave up 5 bases and V 4 bases, and 8 bases lay outside the gene matches.

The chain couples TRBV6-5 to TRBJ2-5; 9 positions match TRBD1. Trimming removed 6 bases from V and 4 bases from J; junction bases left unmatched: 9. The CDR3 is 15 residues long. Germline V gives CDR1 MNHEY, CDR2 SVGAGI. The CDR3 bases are TGTGCCAGCAGCAATCCGGGACAGGGAGGAGAGACCCAGTACTTC. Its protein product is CASSNPGQGGETQYF.

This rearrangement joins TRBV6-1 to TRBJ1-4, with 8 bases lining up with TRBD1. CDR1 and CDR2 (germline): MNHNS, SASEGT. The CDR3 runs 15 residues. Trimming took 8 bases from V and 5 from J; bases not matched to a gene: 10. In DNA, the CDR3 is TGTGCCAGCCTCCGAAGCAGGGGGCGGAATGAAAAACTGTTTTTT. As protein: CASLRSRGRNEKLFF.

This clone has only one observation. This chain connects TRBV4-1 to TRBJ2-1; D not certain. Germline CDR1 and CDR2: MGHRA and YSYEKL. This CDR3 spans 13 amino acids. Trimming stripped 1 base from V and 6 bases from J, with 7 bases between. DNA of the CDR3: TGCGCCAGCAGCCAAGCTCCTTCCAATGAGCAGTTCTTC. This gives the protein CASSQAPSNEQFF.

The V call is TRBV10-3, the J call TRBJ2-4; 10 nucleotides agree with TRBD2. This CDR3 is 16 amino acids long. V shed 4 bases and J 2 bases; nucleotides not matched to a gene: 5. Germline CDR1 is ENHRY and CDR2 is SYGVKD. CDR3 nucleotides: TGTGCCATCAGTGGGACTAGCGGAGATTCCAAAAACATTCAGTACTTC. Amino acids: CAISGTSGDSKNIQYF.

CDR3 residues: CASSWDRGFNEQFF. CDR3 sequence (DNA): TGTGCCAGTAGTTGGGACAGGGGGTTTAATGAGCAGTTCTTC. This chain links TRBV19 with TRBJ2-1, with TRBD1 matching over 11 bases. Germline CDR1 is LNHDA and CDR2 is SQIVND (reference sequence). This CDR3 contains 14 residues. J was trimmed by 7 bases and V by 5 bases; bases with no gene match: 4.

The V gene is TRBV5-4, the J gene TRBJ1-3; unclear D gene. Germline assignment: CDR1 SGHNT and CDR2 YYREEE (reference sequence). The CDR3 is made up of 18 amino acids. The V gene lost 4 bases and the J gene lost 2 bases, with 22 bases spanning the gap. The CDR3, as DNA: TGTGCCAGCAGCCGCTTTCCGGCCCCGGCAGGCACTGGAAACACCATATATTTT. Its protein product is CASSRFPAPAGTGNTIYF.

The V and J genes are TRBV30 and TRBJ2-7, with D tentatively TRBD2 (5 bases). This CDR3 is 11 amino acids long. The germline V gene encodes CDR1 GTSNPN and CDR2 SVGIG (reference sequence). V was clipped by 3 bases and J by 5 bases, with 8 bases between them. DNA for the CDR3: TGTGCCTGGAGGGAGGCCCACGAGCAGTACTTC. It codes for CAWREAHEQYF.

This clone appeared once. In DNA form, the CDR3 reads TGTGCCAGCAGGCTTAGGGACAGCCCCATCTACGAGCAGTACTTC. Translation gives CASRLRDSPIYEQYF. The gene calls are TRBV28 and TRBJ2-7; TRBD1 matches at 7 bases. Germline V gene lookup returns CDR1 MDHEN and CDR2 SYDVKM. This CDR3 is built from 15 residues. V lost 6 bases and J lost 3; bases outside the gene matches: 11. The whole variable domain, filled in from reference TRBV28 and TRBJ2-7, reads DVKVTQSSRYLVKRTGEKVFLECVQDMDHENMFWYRQDPGLGLRLIYFSYDVKMKEKGDIPEGYSVSREKKERFSLILESASTNQTSMYLCASRLRDSPIYEQYFGPGTRLTVT.

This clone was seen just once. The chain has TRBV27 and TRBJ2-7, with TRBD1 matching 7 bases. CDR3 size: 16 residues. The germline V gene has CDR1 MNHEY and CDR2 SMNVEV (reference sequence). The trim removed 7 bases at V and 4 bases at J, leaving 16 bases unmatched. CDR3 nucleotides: TGTGCCAGCACCCCCTCGACAGGGTCGATCTCTTACGAGCAGTACTTC. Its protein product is CASTPSTGSISYEQYF.

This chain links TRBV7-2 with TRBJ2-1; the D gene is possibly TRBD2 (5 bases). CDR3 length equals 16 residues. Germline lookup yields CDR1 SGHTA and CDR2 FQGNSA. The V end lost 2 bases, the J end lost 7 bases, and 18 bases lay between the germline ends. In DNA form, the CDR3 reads TGTGCCAGCAGCTTACTGGAGGCCCGGGGTGGTAATGAGCAGTTCTTC. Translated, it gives CASSLLEARGGNEQFF.

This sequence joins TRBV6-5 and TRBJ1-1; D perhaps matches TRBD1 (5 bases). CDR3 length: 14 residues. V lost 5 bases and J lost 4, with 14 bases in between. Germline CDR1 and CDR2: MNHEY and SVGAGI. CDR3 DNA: TGTGCCAGCAGTGAAAGGGGAGGGAGCACTGAAGCTTTCTTT. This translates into CASSERGGSTEAFF.

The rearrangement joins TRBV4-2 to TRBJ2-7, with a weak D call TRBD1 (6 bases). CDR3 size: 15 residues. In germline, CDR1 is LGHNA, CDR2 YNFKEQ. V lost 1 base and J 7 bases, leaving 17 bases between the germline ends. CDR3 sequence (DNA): TGTGCCAGCAGCCAAGCGCAAACAGGGCTGGATGAGCAGTACTTC. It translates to CASSQAQTGLDEQYF.

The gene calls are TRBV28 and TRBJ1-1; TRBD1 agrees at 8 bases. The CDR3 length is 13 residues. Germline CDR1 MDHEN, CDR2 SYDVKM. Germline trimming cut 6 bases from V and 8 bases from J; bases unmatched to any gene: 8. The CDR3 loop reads CASSPDRAGEAFF. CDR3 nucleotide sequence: TGTGCCAGCAGCCCGGACAGGGCTGGGGAAGCTTTCTTT.

The CDR3 region is CATGVGRITEAFF. In DNA form, the CDR3 reads TGTGCCACCGGGGTGGGGCGAATCACTGAAGCTTTCTTT. V usage is TRBV15 and J usage is TRBJ1-1, with a weak D call TRBD1 (5 bases). Germline CDR1 LNHNV, CDR2 YYDKDF (reference sequence). The CDR3 loop spans 13 amino acids. V was cut by 8 bases and J by 4 bases, with 14 bases left in between.

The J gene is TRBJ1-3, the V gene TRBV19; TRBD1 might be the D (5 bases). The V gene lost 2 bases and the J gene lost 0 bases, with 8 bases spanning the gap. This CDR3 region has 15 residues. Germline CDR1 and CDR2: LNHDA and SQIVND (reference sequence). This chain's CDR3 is CASSIQGYSGNTIYF. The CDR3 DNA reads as TGTGCCAGTAGTATACAGGGATACTCTGGAAACACCATATATTTT.

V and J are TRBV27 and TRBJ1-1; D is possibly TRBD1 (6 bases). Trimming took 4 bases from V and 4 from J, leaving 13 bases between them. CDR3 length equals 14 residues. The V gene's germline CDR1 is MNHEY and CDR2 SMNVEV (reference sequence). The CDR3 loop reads CASSYFDRPTEAFF. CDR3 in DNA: TGTGCCAGCAGTTACTTTGACAGGCCCACTGAAGCTTTCTTT.

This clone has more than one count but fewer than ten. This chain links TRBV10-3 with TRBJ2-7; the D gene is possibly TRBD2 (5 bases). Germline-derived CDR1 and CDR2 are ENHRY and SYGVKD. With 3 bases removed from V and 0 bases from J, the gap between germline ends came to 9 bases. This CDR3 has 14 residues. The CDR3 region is CAISDSGSSYEQYF. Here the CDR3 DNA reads TGTGCCATCAGTGACTCGGGGAGCTCCTACGAGCAGTACTTC.

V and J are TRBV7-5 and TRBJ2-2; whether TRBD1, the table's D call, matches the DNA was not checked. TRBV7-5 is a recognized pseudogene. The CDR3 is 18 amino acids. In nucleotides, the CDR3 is TGTGTCAGAAGCTTAGCCATCGGGACAGGGGTGGTCACCGGGGAGCTGTTTTTT. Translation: CVRSLAIGTGVVTGELFF.

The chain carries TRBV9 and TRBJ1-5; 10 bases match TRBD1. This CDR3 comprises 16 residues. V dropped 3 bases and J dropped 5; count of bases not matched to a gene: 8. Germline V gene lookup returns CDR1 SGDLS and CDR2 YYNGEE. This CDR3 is CASSGADRGVDQPQHF. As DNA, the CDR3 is TGTGCCAGCAGCGGAGCGGACAGGGGGGTGGATCAGCCCCAGCATTTT.